Listed here are 29 T cell receptor beta chains from one sample, sequenced in a study of OX40 agonist ivuxolimab in advanced cancers. Profiled with immunoSEQ multiplex PCR; TCRdb holds only in-frame clones, not every one. The data hold some 90,000 clones, with about 90% observed a single time. The source was CD4+ or CD8+ T cells sorted from blood, collected in a trial of the OX40 agonist ivuxolimab. All receptors come from an adult with an advanced solid tumor such as melanoma, head and neck, liver or kidney cancer.

This sequence joins TRBV25-1 and TRBJ2-1; D is ambiguous. Trimming shortened V by 3 bases and J by 3 bases, and 12 bases separated the two germline ends. From germline, CDR1 is MGHDK and CDR2 SYGVNS. The CDR3 is made up of 15 amino acids. The CDR3 coding sequence is TGTGCCAGCAGTGATGAGGCCCGAATCTACAATGAGCAGTTCTTC. This translates into CASSDEARIYNEQFF.

This clone was seen only a few times. V and J are TRBV10-3 and TRBJ2-1; TRBD2 matches 10 bases. This CDR3 has 16 residues. Germline values: CDR1 ENHRY, CDR2 SYGVKD. The trim removed 4 bases at V and 7 bases at J, leaving 10 bases unmatched. DNA of the CDR3: TGTGCCATCAGTGTCCCTAGCGGGAGAACGGGGAATGAGCAGTTCTTC. Translated: CAISVPSGRTGNEQFF.

The V call is TRBV5-1, the J call TRBJ2-7; the D gene is possibly TRBD2 (5 bases). CDR3 length equals 13 residues. Between the trimmed V and J ends, which lost 2 bases and 4 bases, there was a span of 10 bases. CDR1 is SGHRS and CDR2 is YFSETQ in the germline V gene. The CDR3 sequence is CASSFGPGYEQYV. In DNA, the CDR3 is TGCGCCAGCAGCTTTGGTCCGGGATACGAGCAGTACGTC.

The genes are TRBV5-1 and TRBJ1-1, with D unresolved. The V end lost 0 bases, the J end lost 0 bases, and 3 bases lay between the germline ends. This CDR3 has 13 amino acids. CDR1 is SGHRS, CDR2 YFSETQ, per germline. The CDR3 here is CASSLGMNTEAFF. The CDR3 DNA reads as TGCGCCAGCAGCTTGGGGATGAACACTGAAGCTTTCTTT.

The chain carries TRBV5-1 and TRBJ1-2; the D gene is possibly TRBD1 (6 bases). V gave up 1 base and J gave up 2 bases, with 12 bases separating them. The V gene's germline CDR1 is SGHRS and CDR2 YFSETQ. The CDR3 spans 15 residues. In nucleotides, the CDR3 is TGCGCCAGCAGCTTGAGTGGGACATCGAACTATGGCTACACCTTC. It is translated as CASSLSGTSNYGYTF.

This chain links TRBV6-1 with TRBJ2-1; 11 bases map to TRBD2. The CDR3 totals 14 residues. The ends lost 7 bases at V and 4 bases at J; junction bases unmatched: 3. Germline V CDR1 and CDR2: MNHNS, SASEGT. The CDR3: CASNPSGRYNEQFF. For the CDR3, the DNA is TGTGCCAGCAACCCTAGCGGGAGGTACAATGAGCAGTTCTTC.

V usage is TRBV9 and J usage is TRBJ1-1; D call uncertain. CDR1 is SGDLS, CDR2 YYNGEE, per germline. The CDR3 consists of 12 residues. The germline V and J ends were trimmed by 0 bases and 7 bases, with 7 bases remaining between them. The CDR3 sequence is CASSVDRGEAFF. CDR3 in DNA: TGTGCCAGCAGCGTAGATAGAGGTGAAGCTTTCTTT.

V usage is TRBV15 and J usage is TRBJ1-4, with 8 positions matching TRBD1. CDR3 length equals 15 residues. Unmatched junction bases numbered 8, after V lost 5 bases and J lost 6 bases. Per the germline V gene, CDR1 is LNHNV and CDR2 is YYDKDF (reference sequence). Written as DNA, the CDR3 is TGTGCCACCAGCGGTACGGACAGGGTCGATGAAAAACTGTTTTTT. It is translated as CATSGTDRVDEKLFF.

This chain joins TRBV10-2 and TRBJ1-1, with 9 bases that match TRBD1. The trim removed 6 bases at V and 3 bases at J, leaving 8 bases unmatched. In germline, CDR1 is WSHSY, CDR2 SAAADI. The CDR3 is 15 amino acids. Here the CDR3 reads CASREQGAYDTEAFF. For the CDR3, the DNA is TGCGCCAGCAGAGAACAGGGGGCTTATGACACTGAAGCTTTCTTT.

This clone was seen only once. The chain employs TRBV28 and TRBJ2-3; 12 positions match TRBD1. CDR3 size: 19 residues. CDR1 is MDHEN and CDR2 is SYDVKM in the germline V gene. V lost 2 bases and J lost 4; bases outside the gene matches: 13. This CDR3 is CASSLGRYSGTGGPDTQYF. The CDR3 nucleotides read TGTGCCAGCAGTTTAGGCCGCTATTCCGGGACAGGGGGCCCAGATACGCAGTATTTT.

This clone was recorded a few times. V is TRBV5-4 and J is TRBJ1-2, with a weak D call TRBD1 (5 bases). The CDR3 covers 14 residues. Germline CDR1 reads SGHNT; CDR2 reads YYREEE (reference sequence). V lost 0 bases and J 4 bases, leaving 10 bases between the germline ends. CDR3 coding DNA: TGTGCCAGCAGCTTGGAGGGGCAGAGCTATGGCTACACCTTC. Residues: CASSLEGQSYGYTF.

The genes are TRBV11-2 and TRBJ2-3; the match to TRBD2 covers 11 bases. J was trimmed by 4 bases and V by 4 bases; bases with no gene match: 7. Germline CDR1 is SGHAT and CDR2 is FQNNGV. The CDR3 loop spans 16 amino acids. DNA of the CDR3: TGTGCCAGCAGCTCCCTGGGGACTAGCGGAGCAGATACGCAGTATTTT. This gives the protein CASSSLGTSGADTQYF.

V and J are TRBV5-1 and TRBJ1-2, with D perhaps matching TRBD1 (6 bases). V was clipped by 4 bases and J by 6 bases, with 13 bases between them. The CDR3 contains 13 residues. CDR1 SGHRS and CDR2 YFSETQ come from the germline V gene. CDR3: CASSPGEMNGYTF. The CDR3 coding sequence is TGCGCCAGCAGCCCAGGGGAGATGAATGGCTACACCTTC.

The rearrangement links TRBV4-1 to TRBJ2-5; weak D call: TRBD2 (6 bases). Germline CDR1 is MGHRA and CDR2 is YSYEKL. This CDR3 contains 13 residues. V was shortened by 6 bases and J by 4 bases, with 12 bases between the two germline ends. The CDR3: CASSFAGGETQYF. The CDR3 DNA follows: TGCGCCAGCAGTTTTGCCGGGGGAGAGACCCAGTACTTC.

This clone was observed a single time. V is TRBV4-2 and J is TRBJ1-4; no clear D gene. Trimming stripped 4 bases from V and 7 bases from J, with 13 bases between. Germline CDR1 LGHNA, CDR2 YNFKEQ. This CDR3 comprises 14 residues. CDR3: CASSLAAEGEKLFF. CDR3 nucleotides: TGTGCCAGCAGCCTGGCAGCAGAGGGTGAAAAACTGTTTTTT.

V and J are TRBV5-6 and TRBJ2-7, with D possibly being TRBD1 or TRBD2 (5 bases each). Germline CDR1 is SGHDT and CDR2 is YYEEEE. This CDR3 has 14 residues. Deletions cut 3 bases from V and 0 bases from J, with 10 bases between. Here the CDR3 reads CASSSFGTSYEQYF. For the CDR3, the DNA is TGTGCCAGCAGCTCATTCGGGACCTCCTACGAGCAGTACTTC.

This rearrangement joins TRBV19 to TRBJ2-7; 10 bases match TRBD2. The CDR3 is made up of 13 amino acids. Losses at the gene ends were 4 bases for V and 4 bases for J; bases not matched to a gene: 1. CDR1 and CDR2 from the germline V gene are LNHDA and SQIVND (reference sequence). CDR3 amino acids: CASSTSGGYEQYV. In DNA, the CDR3 is TGTGCCAGTAGTACTAGCGGGGGATACGAGCAGTACGTC.

J is TRBJ1-5 and V is TRBV15, with 7 positions matching TRBD1. This CDR3 has 15 residues. CDR1 is LNHNV and CDR2 is YYDKDF in the germline V gene (reference sequence). J lost 7 bases, V lost 3 bases, and 9 bases had no gene match. The CDR3 DNA is TGTGCCACCAGCAGGGGGGGACAGTCCGGACAGCCCCAGCATTTT. It translates to CATSRGGQSGQPQHF.

The gene calls are TRBV4-1 and TRBJ2-1; 9 bases align to TRBD1. J lost 5 bases, V lost 1 base, and 6 bases had no gene match. The V gene's germline CDR1 is MGHRA and CDR2 YSYEKL. CDR3 length equals 16 residues. This chain's CDR3 is CASSQVGTGSHNEQFF. The CDR3 bases are TGCGCCAGCAGCCAAGTTGGGACAGGGTCCCACAATGAGCAGTTCTTC.

This sequence joins TRBV2 and TRBJ1-5, with D hard to call. Per the germline V gene, CDR1 is SNHLY and CDR2 is FYNNEI. This CDR3 is built from 14 residues. V lost 5 bases, J lost 0 bases, and 8 bases lay in between. The CDR3 region has the DNA TGTGCCAGCAGTTTGGACCATAGCAATCAGCCCCAGCATTTT. Translation: CASSLDHSNQPQHF.

CDR3 in amino acids: CAISESREGRTDTQYF. The CDR3 region has the DNA TGTGCCATCAGTGAGTCGCGGGAGGGACGCACAGATACGCAGTATTTT. J is TRBJ2-3 and V is TRBV10-3; 9 bases match TRBD2. The CDR3 covers 16 residues. V shed 0 bases and J 1 base; nucleotides not matched to a gene: 2. Germline loops: CDR1 ENHRY, CDR2 SYGVKD.

The V and J genes are TRBV29-1 and TRBJ2-4, with 7 bases fitting TRBD2. The J segment lost 12 bases and the V segment lost 0 bases, leaving 17 bases of the junction unmatched. Germline CDR1 reads SQVTM; CDR2 reads ANQGSEA. The CDR3 has 16 residues. CDR3 nucleotide sequence: TGCAGCGTTGAAGACCCCCCCGGAGCCAAGGGAGGGGCTCAGTACTTC. This gives the protein CSVEDPPGAKGGAQYF. The full variable domain, rest sourced from reference TRBV29-1 and TRBJ2-4, is SAVISQKPSRDICQRGTSLTIQCQVDSQVTMMFWYRQQPGQSLTLIATANQGSEATYESGFVIDKFPISRPNLTFSTLTVSNMSPEDSSIYLCSVEDPPGAKGGAQYFGAGTRLSVL.

The chain's CDR3 is CASSQNSGTGLTGELFF. The CDR3 DNA reads as TGCGCCAGCAGCCAGAATTCCGGGACAGGACTCACCGGGGAGCTGTTTTTT. The chain couples TRBV5-1 to TRBJ2-2; 8 positions match TRBD1. Looked up from germline, CDR1 is SGHRS and CDR2 is YFSETQ. CDR3 length equals 17 residues. Germline trimming cut 4 bases from V and 4 bases from J; bases unmatched to any gene: 12.

The V call is TRBV5-8, the J call TRBJ1-1, with D unclear. The germline V gene encodes CDR1 SGHTS and CDR2 YDEGEE. The germline V and J ends were trimmed by 5 bases and 6 bases, with 11 bases remaining between them. The CDR3 covers 12 residues. The CDR3 loop reads CASSFRRAEAFF. The CDR3 region has the DNA TGTGCCAGCAGTTTTAGGAGGGCTGAAGCTTTCTTT.

V is TRBV19 and J is TRBJ1-5, with no clear D. Between the trimmed V and J ends, which lost 5 bases and 1 base, there was a span of 9 bases. CDR1 and CDR2 from the germline V gene are LNHDA and SQIVND (reference sequence). The CDR3 totals 14 residues. CDR3 sequence: CASSWQKSNQPQHF. In DNA, the CDR3 is TGTGCCAGTAGTTGGCAGAAGAGCAATCAGCCCCAGCATTTT.

V usage is TRBV25-1 and J usage is TRBJ2-3; TRBD2 is a possible D gene (7 bases). This CDR3 has 15 amino acids. Germline CDR1 is MGHDK and CDR2 is SYGVNS. V was clipped by 3 bases and J by 3 bases, with 13 bases between them. The CDR3 bases are TGTGCCAGCAGTGAGTTGGGGAGGGGGACAGATACGCAGTATTTT. Residues: CASSELGRGTDTQYF.

The rearrangement joins TRBV29-1 to TRBJ1-1, with D possibly being TRBD1 (5 bases). CDR1 is SQVTM, CDR2 ANQGSEA, per germline. The CDR3 consists of 14 residues. V was pared by 7 bases and J by 5 bases, with 20 bases between. This chain's CDR3 is CSAHLETARTEAFF. The CDR3 nucleotides are TGCAGCGCCCACCTAGAGACAGCGCGTACTGAAGCTTTCTTT.

The V gene is TRBV7-9, the J gene TRBJ2-2; D not certain. This CDR3 is built from 15 residues. V was pared by 2 bases and J by 0 bases, with 7 bases between. The germline V gene has CDR1 SEHNR and CDR2 FQNEAQ (reference sequence). CDR3 region: CASSLSWPNTGELFF. The CDR3 DNA is TGTGCCAGCAGCTTATCCTGGCCGAACACCGGGGAGCTGTTTTTT.

This clone was picked up one time. This chain joins TRBV28 and TRBJ2-1; maybe TRBD2 (5 bases). The CDR3 extends over 13 amino acids. Germline loops: CDR1 MDHEN, CDR2 SYDVKM. The V and J ends lost 0 bases and 10 bases respectively, with 10 bases between them. DNA of the CDR3: TGTGCCAGCAGTTTATGGCGGGCCGAAGAGCAGTTCTTC. It codes for CASSLWRAEEQFF.